This T cell receptor beta chain is from a study of identical twins. Study-wide results and caveats: The abundant beta clonotypes from cord blood had fewer insertions, and memory repertoires had none of this.

V lost 10 bases and J lost 2, with 15 bases in between. Looked up from germline, CDR1 is ENHRY and CDR2 is SYGVKD. This CDR3 contains 13 residues. TCRdb independently ran MiXCR on the 5' RACE reads; one entry per CDR3 protein. The table lists hundreds of thousands of distinct CDR3 sequences, around 12% of them singletons, with about 1.5% in the top ten. In its sample, this clonotype was seen a few times. As yet, its antigen is unknown. In addition, the sample was reused for a study of yellow fever vaccine responses in identical twins.

This receptor was identified in a woman younger than 30 in good health. The sample was PBMCs. The genes are TRBV10-3 and TRBJ2-7; D is uncertain. The CDR3 loop reads CATQMAVTYEQYF. The CDR3 DNA sequence: TGTGCCACCCAGATGGCAGTAACCTACGAGCAGTACTTC.